This TCR beta chain was sequenced in a study of cytomegalovirus exposure and HLA in healthy donors (dated by TCRdb to about 2017). Background on the whole study: An earlier analysis of 587 of the donors reported approximately 300 Gb of sequence data and 117 million unique TCR beta sequences obtained from around 180 million T cells. Donor age, sex, ethnicity and CMV serostatus were compiled together with the repertoire data. The study aimed to test whether signatures of past pathogen exposure could be identified by cataloging public T cell receptors. In a later analysis, previously published TCR beta repertoires from some 640 donors were re-analyzed and high-resolution HLA genotyping was added so that TCR occurrence patterns could be studied. Among the approximately 430 genotyped donors, approximately 77% belonged to the genetic ancestry cluster associated with self-reported Caucasian donors. High-throughput TCR immunosequencing, statistical association of individual TCRs with disease status, and machine learning were combined to predict cytomegalovirus infection status. An earlier analysis of several hundred of the donors applied high-throughput TCR beta sequencing to assess whether each TCR beta V gene segment acted as functional or pseudogenic. HLA typing included class I and class II loci at four-digit resolution. All discovery cohort repertoires had been generated on a single sequencing platform. Four to six DR-DQ haplotypes were handled as single units for association and clustering because linkage in the cohort was strong. The later analysis used no new phenotypic data to find candidate immune exposures, relying instead on TCR beta sequences and their occurrence across donors. Genome-wide SNP genotypes for about 55% of the 666 donors were used in a later genetic analysis, which treated that subset as a discovery cohort. Among 300 to 500 genotyped donors of the cohort, an average of approximately 220,000 unique TCR beta nucleotide sequences was sequenced per donor, of which about 20% were non-productive. An early release covering some 640 HLA-typed donors comprised approximately 290 gigabases of sequencing data and tens of millions of unique TCR sequences. Typing coverage differed by locus: A, B, C, DRB1 and DQB1 were typed in about 629-640 donors, DQA1 in about 500, DPA1 in approximately 600, and DPB1 in just under 490. Besides the first cohort of around 670 subjects, a separate validation cohort made up of 95 to 150 different subjects was used. The study profiled the T cell repertoires of hundreds of subjects by immunosequencing and related them to cytomegalovirus serostatus.

As concerns this clone: No antigen is known for it. Base-call qualities are not available, and no considerably larger clone is one nucleotide away.

The paper's findings and limits, for the study overall: In a later analysis, several top co-occurrence clusters were reported to appear linked to parvovirus B19, influenza, CMV and Epstein-Barr virus. Compared with equally common non-associated chains, HLA-associated TCR beta chains in a later analysis were more clonally expanded and had lower generation probabilities. The only immune exposure information available for the cohort was CMV serostatus. Some IMGT-functional V segments, including TRBV6-2 and TRBV6-3, could not be told apart with the 87-base-pair reads, so those segments were excluded. In an earlier analysis of some 500 of the donors, most TCR beta V segments appeared in productive rearrangements about 90% or about 30% of the time, broadly matching IMGT annotations. In a later analysis, TCR association rates were found to vary across HLA loci, with the most associated TCRs seen for DRB1 alleles and the fewest for HLA-C alleles. An association between a missense DCLRE1C variant and V-gene and J-gene trimming of TCR beta chains was found in a later genetic analysis and replicated in an independent cohort. Linkage disequilibrium might explain the correlated functional status among segregating V segments, but an unknown experimental factor could not be ruled out. About 17 rarely observed V segments, including chromosome 9 orphons, were excluded from the earlier analysis of approximately 600 of the donors because counts were too low. A cluster of highly shared sequence variants was judged likely to be a technical artifact of the sequencing pipeline. At a false discovery rate of 0.05, a later analysis linked 16,951 TCR beta sequences to specific HLA alleles. The authors suggested that the approach could potentially be extended to other disease states and immunological phenotypes. The classifier was reported to diagnose cytomegalovirus status with high specificity and sensitivity in both the original and validation cohorts. Because HLA typing was missing for some donors at each locus, association tests included only the typed subset. A further reported finding was that TCR beta sequences accurately predicted the HLA-A and HLA-B alleles for most subjects in the first cohort. Roughly uniform sequencing depth across donors was assumed in presence/absence analyses, although this assumption may not hold. Most CMV-associated TCR beta chains appeared to be HLA-restricted in a later analysis, and the HLA associations seemed to be driven largely by CMV exposure. In this cohort, only TCR beta chains were sequenced, and detectable features were limited by the absence of alpha or paired-chain data. Across donors, most TCR sequences were observed very rarely, whereas some public TCRs were present in many individuals. A later genetic analysis reported fewer N-insertions in productive TCRs among donors in an Asian-associated ancestry cluster than the roughly 620-donor mean. The study listed 150 to 200 TCR beta chains as associated with cytomegalovirus. A few of the identified cytomegalovirus-associated TCR beta chains were confirmed in vitro to be specific for cytomegalovirus antigens. Assigning TCR associations to individual alleles was difficult when HLA alleles, especially DR and DQ, strongly co-occurred.

The library came from the immunoSEQ multiplex PCR assay. For the multiplex PCR, a mixture combining 60 forward primers for TCR Vbeta segments and 13 reverse primers for TCR Jbeta segments was used. The CDR3 region of rearranged TCR beta genes was amplified from genomic DNA by a multiplex PCR assay. The Illumina HiSeq System was used to sequence the amplified TCR beta libraries as 87-base-pair reads. Regarding the original processing steps: In a later analysis, about 80 million unique TCR beta chains were counted across the roughly 610 repertoires, and roughly 9.9 million of these chains were shared by at least two donors. Raw reads were error-corrected and collapsed into unique sequences with a nearest-neighbor algorithm that merged closely related sequences to remove PCR and sequencing errors. Alignment of CDR3 sequences to IMGT reference sequences was used to assign V, D and J gene segments. For a sequence to be retained, a match of at least six nucleotides to both a V gene segment and a J gene segment was required. A rearrangement was called productive if the CDR3 had no stop codons and remained in frame with V and J, and every other rearrangement was called non-productive. Following IMGT convention, CDR3 was defined as the stretch from the second conserved V-encoded cysteine to the conserved J-encoded phenylalanine. Sequences without an unambiguous match to a single V gene segment were excluded from the earlier analysis of about 600 of the donors. In an earlier analysis of some 590 of the donors, a V segment was called functional when productive rearrangements were above 56.7%, and segregating when the standard deviation between donors exceeded 5%. A statistical classification framework was built to diagnose cytomegalovirus status from the catalog of TCR beta chain sequences. In a later analysis, TCR nucleotide sequences were compared against IMGT/GENE-DB human TR gene sequences so that V and J genes could be assigned. Using the TCRdist pipeline, a later analysis assigned CDR3 sequences along with most-parsimonious VDJ recombination scenarios. A later analysis defined each TCR beta chain by its CDR3 amino acid sequence plus V-gene family, and excluded reads lacking a unique V-gene family. As a way to deal with suspected cross-contamination and a sequencing artifact, a later analysis dropped 450 to 600 nucleotide sequences that were highly shared and had low generation probability. A later analysis calculated a clonal expansion index for each public chain from normalized within-repertoire ranks of inferred template counts. A later analysis computed generation probabilities with a VDJ recombination model fitted to out-of-frame rearrangements, and checked the results against IGoR. A later analysis scored TCR-TCR, TCR-HLA and TCR-CMV co-occurrence with hypergeometric tests, applying a repertoire-size bias correction to TCR pairs. False discovery rates were estimated in a later analysis by permuting HLA or CMV assignments 20 times. In a later analysis, co-occurring TCRs were grouped using DBSCAN, and TCRdist sequence similarity was added for clustering within HLA-allele-positive subsets. For co-occurrence clustering, repertoires with fewer than 30,000 or more than 120,000 public chains were excluded, along with five repertoires with anomalous nucleotide sharing. Here the immuneACCESS table is served through TCRdb, limited to in-frame sequences with V and J called. Missing clones are a known gap in these copies; in checked studies unresolved V genes cover under half, and the rest lacks a known reason. V, J and clone size derive from that table, while D and trimming were established from the DNA sequence. Present in this sample are 57,000 or so clones, 75% to 85% of which were seen just once. In total, the top ten clones hold roughly 50% of the sample.

The cohort comprised around 690 healthy bone marrow donors. Cohort members were all nominally healthy when sampled, although unrecorded immune exposures were likely present. The donor tested CMV seropositive and was one of the 289 seropositive cohort members. A peripheral blood sample was collected from each donor, and TCR beta sequencing was performed on peripheral blood mononuclear cells. Genomic DNA was extracted from the blood cell samples with the Qiagen DNeasy Blood Extraction Kit. From cysteine to phenylalanine, the CDR3 is 16 amino acids long. Solely the CDR3 DNA is kept, with 48 bases framed from the first base. For this chain, trimming is 4 bases at the V end and 2 bases at the J end, and the number of junction bases without a gene match is 11. As encoded in the germline V gene, CDR1 is MNHEY while CDR2 is SVGAGI.

The sequence is built from TRBV6-5 and TRBJ2-7; the central 7 bases match TRBD2. Material for sequencing was PBMCs. The clonotype comes from a man in his fifties in good health and CMV-seropositive. The nucleotides are TGTGCCAGCAGTTTGCCGGGAAGAGCGGGGCCCTACGAGCAGTACTTC. This encodes CASSLPGRAGPYEQYF.